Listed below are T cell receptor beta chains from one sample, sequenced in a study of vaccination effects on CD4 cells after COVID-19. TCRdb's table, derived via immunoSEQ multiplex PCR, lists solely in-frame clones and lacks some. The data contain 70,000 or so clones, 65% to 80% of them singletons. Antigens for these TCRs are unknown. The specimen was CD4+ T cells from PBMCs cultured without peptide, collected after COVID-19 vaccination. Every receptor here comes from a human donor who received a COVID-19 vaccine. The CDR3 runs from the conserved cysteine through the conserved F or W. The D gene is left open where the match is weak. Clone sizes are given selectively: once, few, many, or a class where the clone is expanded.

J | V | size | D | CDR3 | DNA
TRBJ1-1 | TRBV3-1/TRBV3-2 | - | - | CASSHRRATEAFF | TGTGCCAGCAGCCATAGGAGGGCCACTGAAGCTTTCTTT
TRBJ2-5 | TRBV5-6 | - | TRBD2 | CASSPGVAGPETQYF | TGTGCCAGCAGTCCCGGGGTAGCGGGGCCAGAGACCCAGTACTTC
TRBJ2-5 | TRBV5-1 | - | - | CASAQGVQETQYF | TGCGCCAGCGCACAAGGGGTCCAAGAGACCCAGTACTTC
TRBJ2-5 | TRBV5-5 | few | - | CASSRKVGGQETQYF | TGTGCCAGCAGCCGGAAGGTGGGGGGCCAAGAGACCCAGTACTTC
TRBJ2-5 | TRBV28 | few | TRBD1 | CASTTIQPGQGARDQYF | TGTGCCAGCACCACCATCCAACCGGGACAGGGGGCTCGGGACCAGTACTTC
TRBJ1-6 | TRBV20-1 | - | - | CSASSGQTESFNSPLHF | TGCAGTGCTAGTAGCGGACAAACGGAAAGTTTTAATTCACCCCTCCACTTT
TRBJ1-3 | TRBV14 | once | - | CASSQVTSGNTIYF | TGTGCCAGCAGCCAAGTGACCTCTGGAAACACCATATATTTT
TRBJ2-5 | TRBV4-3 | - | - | CASSQQGSKTQYF | TGCGCCAGCAGCCAGCAGGGGTCAAAGACCCAGTACTTC
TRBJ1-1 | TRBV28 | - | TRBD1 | CASRPPTGVTEAFF | TGTGCCAGCAGACCCCCAACAGGGGTCACTGAAGCTTTCTTT
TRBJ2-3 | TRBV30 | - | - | CAWRTGIADTQYF | TGTGCCTGGAGGACCGGGATCGCAGATACGCAGTATTTT
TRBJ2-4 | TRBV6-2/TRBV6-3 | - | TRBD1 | CASSAFGQGANIQYF | TGTGCCAGCAGTGCCTTCGGCCAGGGGGCAAACATTCAGTACTTC
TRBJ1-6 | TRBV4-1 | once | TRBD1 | CASSLSTDRGDSPLHF | TGCGCCAGCAGCCTATCAACGGACAGGGGGGATTCACCCCTCCACTTT
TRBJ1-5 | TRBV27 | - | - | CASSLGRPAGQPQHF | TGTGCCAGCAGTTTAGGACGACCCGCGGGCCAGCCCCAGCATTTT
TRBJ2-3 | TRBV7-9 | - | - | CASRPAPDTQYF | TGTGCCAGCAGACCGGCCCCGGATACGCAGTATTTT
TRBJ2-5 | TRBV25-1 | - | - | CASTPLGGPQETQYF | TGTGCCAGCACTCCCCTAGGGGGGCCCCAAGAGACCCAGTACTTC
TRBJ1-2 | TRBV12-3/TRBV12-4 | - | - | CASSWAFYGYTF | TGTGCCAGCAGTTGGGCCTTCTATGGCTACACCTTC
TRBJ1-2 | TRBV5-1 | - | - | CASSDNYGYTF | TGCGCCAGCAGCGACAACTATGGCTACACCTTC
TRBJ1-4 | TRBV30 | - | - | CAWSVQGGLGEKLFF | TGTGCCTGGAGTGTACAAGGTGGGCTCGGTGAAAAACTGTTTTTT
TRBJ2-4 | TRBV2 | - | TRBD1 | CASRGGQGIAKNIQYF | TGTGCCAGCAGGGGGGGACAGGGTATAGCCAAAAACATTCAGTACTTC
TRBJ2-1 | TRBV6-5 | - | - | CASRLDYSNEQFF | TGTGCCAGCCGTCTTGACTACTCCAATGAGCAGTTCTTC
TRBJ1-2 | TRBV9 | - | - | CASSVGGADYGYTF | TGTGCCAGCAGCGTAGGAGGGGCTGACTATGGCTACACCTTC
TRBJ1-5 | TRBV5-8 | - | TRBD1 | CASSTGTGLNNQPQHF | TGTGCCAGCAGCACCGGGACAGGGCTGAACAATCAGCCCCAGCATTTT
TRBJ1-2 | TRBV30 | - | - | CAWSRGRGYTF | TGTGCCTGGAGTAGGGGTAGGGGCTACACCTTC
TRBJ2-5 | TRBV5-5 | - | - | CASSLEWVPETQYF | TGTGCCAGCAGCTTGGAGTGGGTCCCAGAGACCCAGTACTTC
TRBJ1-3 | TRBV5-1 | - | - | CASSLGADLSGNTIYF | TGCGCCAGCAGCTTGGGCGCAGATCTCTCTGGAAACACCATATATTTT
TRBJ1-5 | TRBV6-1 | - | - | CASSEWTIGNQPQHF | TGTGCCAGCAGTGAATGGACCATAGGCAATCAGCCCCAGCATTTT
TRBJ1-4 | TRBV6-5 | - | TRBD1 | CASSYAGGGTNEKLFF | TGTGCCAGCAGTTACGCAGGGGGAGGCACTAATGAAAAACTGTTTTTT
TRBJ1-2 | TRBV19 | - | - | CASSTRGQLPPNYGYTF | TGTGCCAGTAGTACGCGGGGACAACTCCCTCCTAACTATGGCTACACCTTC
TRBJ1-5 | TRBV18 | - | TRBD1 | CASSRDRGNQPQHF | TGTGCCAGCTCACGGGACAGGGGAAATCAGCCCCAGCATTTT
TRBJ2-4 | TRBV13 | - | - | CASSYRTWGSASF | TGTGCCAGCAGCTACCGAACCTGGGGGTCGGCGAGCTTC
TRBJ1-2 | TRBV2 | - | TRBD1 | CASRMTGTGYGYTF | TGTGCCAGCAGGATGACAGGGACGGGCTATGGCTACACCTTC
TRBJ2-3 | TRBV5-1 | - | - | CASSFGTFGADTQYF | TGCGCCAGCAGCTTTGGAACCTTTGGCGCAGATACGCAGTATTTT
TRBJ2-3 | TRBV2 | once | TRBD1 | CASSDLGQAIDTQYF | TGTGCCAGCAGTGACCTGGGACAGGCCATAGATACGCAGTATTTT
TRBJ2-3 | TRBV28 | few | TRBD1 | CASSTGGAYTQYF | TGTGCCAGTTCTACAGGGGGCGCATATACGCAGTATTTT
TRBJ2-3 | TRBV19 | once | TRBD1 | CASSILGTGYTDTQYF | TGTGCCAGTAGTATTTTGGGGACAGGGTACACAGATACGCAGTATTTT
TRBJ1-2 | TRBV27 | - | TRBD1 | CASSLGTGISYGYTF | TGTGCCAGCAGTTTAGGGACAGGAATAAGTTATGGCTACACCTTC
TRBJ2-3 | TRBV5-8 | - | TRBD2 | CASPHGLAGQLLRVDTQYF | TGTGCCAGCCCCCATGGCCTAGCGGGCCAACTCTTAAGGGTAGATACGCAGTATTTT
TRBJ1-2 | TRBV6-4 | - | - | CASRGPQIYTF | TGTGCCAGCAGGGGCCCACAAATCTACACCTTC
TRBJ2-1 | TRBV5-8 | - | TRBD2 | CASPRIAGVYSYNEQFF | TGTGCCAGCCCCCGGATAGCGGGGGTTTACTCCTACAATGAGCAGTTCTTC
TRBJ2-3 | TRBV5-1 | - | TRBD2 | CASSPGTSGGQIADTQYF | TGCGCCAGCAGCCCCGGGACTAGCGGGGGGCAGATCGCAGATACGCAGTATTTT
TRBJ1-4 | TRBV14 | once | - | CASSQSGLGNEKLFF | TGTGCCAGCAGCCAATCCGGGCTGGGTAATGAAAAACTGTTTTTT
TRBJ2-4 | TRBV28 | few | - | CASSYRDTVAKNIQYF | TGTGCCAGCAGTTATCGGGACACAGTAGCCAAAAACATTCAGTACTTC
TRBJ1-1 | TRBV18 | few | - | CASSPSRREAFF | TGTGCCAGCTCACCATCCAGGCGTGAAGCTTTCTTT
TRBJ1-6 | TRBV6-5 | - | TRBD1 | CASCRQGNSPLHF | TGTGCCAGCTGTCGACAGGGTAATTCACCCCTCCACTTT
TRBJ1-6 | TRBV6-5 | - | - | CASSYGGGINSPLHF | TGTGCCAGCAGTTACGGGGGGGGCATAAATTCACCCCTCCACTTT
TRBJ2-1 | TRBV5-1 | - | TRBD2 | CASSKLADYNEQFF | TGCGCCAGCAGCAAACTAGCGGACTACAATGAGCAGTTCTTC
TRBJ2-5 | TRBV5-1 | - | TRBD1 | CASSLETGGKTQYF | TGCGCCAGCAGCTTGGAAACAGGGGGAAAGACCCAGTACTTC